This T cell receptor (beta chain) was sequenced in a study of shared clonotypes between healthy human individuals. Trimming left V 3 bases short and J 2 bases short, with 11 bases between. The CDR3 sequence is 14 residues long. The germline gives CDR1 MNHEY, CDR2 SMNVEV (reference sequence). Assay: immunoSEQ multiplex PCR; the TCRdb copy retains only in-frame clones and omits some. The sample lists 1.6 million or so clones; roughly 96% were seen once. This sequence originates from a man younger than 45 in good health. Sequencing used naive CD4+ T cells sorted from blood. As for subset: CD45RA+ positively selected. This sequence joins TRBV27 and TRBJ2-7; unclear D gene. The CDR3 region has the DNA TGTGCCAGCAGTTTTGGACGGCTAACCTACGAGCAGTACTTC. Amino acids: CASSFGRLTYEQYF.